The rows below give T cell receptor beta chains drawn from one sample of a study of T cells after yellow fever vaccination. Using its own MiXCR run on the 5' RACE reads, TCRdb lists one record per CDR3 protein. Here the sample spans just under 600,000 distinct CDR3 sequences, less than 15% being singletons. The input for sequencing was PBMCs, taken on the day of the yellow fever booster vaccination. The source of these receptors is a man aged 25 to 40 who received the YFV17D yellow fever vaccine. The CDR3 runs from the conserved cysteine through the conserved F or W. The D gene is left open where the match is weak. Clone size is stated in some rows and not others, as once, few, many or a class when expanded.

j_call,d_call,v_call,clone_size,cdr3_nt,cdr3_aa
TRBJ2-7,TRBD2,TRBV7-2,NA,TGTGCCAGCAGCATTAGCGGGAGAGGTTACGAGCAGTACTTC,CASSISGRGYEQYF
TRBJ2-1,TRBD2,TRBV7-3,NA,TGTGCCAGCAGCCCCCTCCCGACTAGCGGGAGTAACAATGAGCAGTTCTTC,CASSPLPTSGSNNEQFF
TRBJ2-7,NA,TRBV12-5,few,TGTGCTAGTGGTTCCGAGGGGGGGCTAGGCGAGCAGTACTTC,CASGSEGGLGEQYF
TRBJ2-1,TRBD2,TRBV18,few,TGTGCCAGCTCACCACCGACTTTCGGGGGGACTCCATTCTTC,CASSPPTFGGTPFF
TRBJ2-1,TRBD2,TRBV6-1,few,TGTGCCAGCAGTGAAAGGGCCGGGACTATCGGTGAGCAGTTCTTC,CASSERAGTIGEQFF
TRBJ2-5,NA,TRBV5-5,NA,TGTGCCAGCAGCTTGGCCTACCTAAGGGACATAAGGGGAGAGACCCAGTACTTC,CASSLAYLRDIRGETQYF
TRBJ2-7,NA,TRBV20-1,many,TGCAGTGCTAGAGAGAGGGGCAGCCCCTACGAGCAGTACTTC,CSARERGSPYEQYF
TRBJ2-3,NA,TRBV28,NA,TGTGCCAGCAGTCCCGCTAGTATTGGCACAGATACGCAGTATTTT,CASSPASIGTDTQYF
TRBJ1-2,TRBD1,TRBV28,few,TGTGCCAGCAGGTCGGACAGGGGCCTTGGCTACACCTTC,CASRSDRGLGYTF
TRBJ2-5,NA,TRBV25-1,few,TGTGCCAGCAGTGAGGGGTCCCGGTACTTC,CASSEGSRYF
TRBJ2-5,TRBD2,TRBV7-9,NA,TGTGCCAGCAGCTTTTCCCGGGGGGGGGTTTGGAAAGAGACCCAGTACTTC,CASSFSRGGVWKETQYF
TRBJ2-5,NA,TRBV5-1,few,TGCGCCAGCAGCTTGTCTGGCACTCGGGAAGAGACCCAGTACTTC,CASSLSGTREETQYF
TRBJ2-1,TRBD2,TRBV19,once,TGTGCCAGTAGTATTGGGACTATCTCCTACAATGAGCAGTTCTTC,CASSIGTISYNEQFF
TRBJ2-1,TRBD1,TRBV20-1,NA,TGCAGTGCTAGTGGACGCCGAACAGGGGGCCCCTACAATGAGCAGTTCTTC,CSASGRRTGGPYNEQFF
TRBJ2-7,NA,TRBV12-3/TRBV12-4,few,TGTGCCAGCAGCCCCCACCCCAGGGAACCACGGCAGTACTTC,CASSPHPREPRQYF
TRBJ1-6,NA,TRBV12-3/TRBV12-4,few,TGTGCCAGCAGTGAGGCTAATTCACCCCTCCACTTT,CASSEANSPLHF
TRBJ2-1,NA,TRBV28,few,TGTGCCAGCATCGATTTCCGGGTCTCCTACAATGAGCAGTTCTTC,CASIDFRVSYNEQFF
TRBJ2-7,TRBD2,TRBV7-9,few,TGTGCCAGCAACATACTAGCGGGAGAGGCCGAGCAGTACTTC,CASNILAGEAEQYF
TRBJ2-3,NA,TRBV5-1,NA,TGCGCCAGCACCTGGGGGGGGCGGAGCACAGATACGCAGTATTTT,CASTWGGRSTDTQYF
TRBJ2-7,NA,TRBV6-1,few,TGTGCCAGCAGTCTCCCTATTAACTACGAGCAGTACTTC,CASSLPINYEQYF
TRBJ2-7,NA,TRBV9,few,TGTGCCAGCAGCGCCGAGCAAGGAAGACAGCAGTACTTC,CASSAEQGRQQYF
TRBJ2-7,TRBD2,TRBV7-9,few,TGTGCCAGCAGCTGGGGGACTAGCGGGAGATCCTACGAGCAGTACTTC,CASSWGTSGRSYEQYF
TRBJ2-1,NA,TRBV18,few,TGTGCCAGCTCAAGCGCGGGACTTCGCTACAATGAGCAGTTCTTC,CASSSAGLRYNEQFF
TRBJ1-6,TRBD1,TRBV4-3,few,TGCGCCAGCAGCCGAGGACAGGGAGGGTCACCCCTCCACTTT,CASSRGQGGSPLHF
TRBJ1-5,NA,TRBV6-2/TRBV6-3,NA,TGTGCCAGCAGTAAACAGGCGGGTGTTGGCAATCAGCCCCAGCATTTT,CASSKQAGVGNQPQHF
TRBJ1-5,TRBD1,TRBV20-1,NA,TGCAGTGCTAGAGACGGCAGGGGGATGCAGCCCCAGCATTTT,CSARDGRGMQPQHF
TRBJ2-2,NA,TRBV27,NA,TGTGCCAGCAGTTTAGGGTTTCTGAACACCGGGGAGCTGTTTTTT,CASSLGFLNTGELFF